These 18 T cell receptor beta chains were sequenced from one sample in a study of beta chain features in type 1 diabetes. Expressed TCRB transcripts got sequenced, as all isolated RNA was reverse transcribed. Clones were sequenced by immunoSEQ multiplex PCR, and TCRdb holds only the in-frame ones, with some missing. Of around 350,000 clones listed, around 12% are singletons. The sample taken for sequencing was naive CD4+ T cells from blood. These receptor sequences come from a man aged 18 to 30 in good health.

A few counts support this clone. The V and J genes are TRBV30 and TRBJ2-1, with 12 bases matching TRBD1. CDR1 and CDR2 (germline): GTSNPN, SVGIG (reference sequence). The CDR3 sequence is 16 residues long. Trimming at V came to 2 bases and at J to 3 bases, leaving 5 bases not matched to a gene. CDR3 residues: CAWSPGQGANYNEQFF. CDR3 coding DNA: TGTGCCTGGAGTCCGGGACAGGGGGCGAACTACAATGAGCAGTTCTTC.

This clone was counted many times. The chain uses TRBV2 and TRBJ2-4; D may be TRBD2 (5 bases). The CDR3 contains 11 residues. The germline V gene has CDR1 SNHLY and CDR2 FYNNEI. Trimming pared 6 bases from V and 7 bases from J, leaving 7 bases between. The CDR3 DNA reads TGTGCCAGCAGCGGCGGGAACATTCAGTACTTC. It encodes CASSGGNIQYF.

The gene calls are TRBV29-1 and TRBJ2-5, with 9 bases identical to TRBD1. The CDR3 extends over 14 amino acids. The trim removed 7 bases at V and 1 base at J, leaving 7 bases unmatched. Germline CDR1 and CDR2: SQVTM and ANQGSEA. CDR3 residues: CSGGTGIVQETQYF. The CDR3 DNA is TGCAGCGGTGGGACAGGGATAGTCCAAGAGACCCAGTACTTC.

The V and J genes are TRBV19 and TRBJ2-2; no clear D. The CDR3 sequence is 12 residues long. V dropped 9 bases and J dropped 1 base, with 6 bases sitting between them. The germline V gene has CDR1 LNHDA and CDR2 SQIVND (reference sequence). The CDR3 reads CASRKNTGELFF. The CDR3 DNA reads as TGTGCCAGCAGGAAGAACACCGGGGAGCTGTTTTTT.

The rearrangement links TRBV4-2 to TRBJ2-1, with TRBD2 as a possible D gene (6 bases). Germline CDR1 reads LGHNA; CDR2 reads YNFKEQ. The V end lost 1 base, the J end lost 0 bases, and 10 bases lay between the germline ends. The CDR3 covers 16 residues. The CDR3 region is CASSQGAGLSYNEQFF. In DNA, the CDR3 is TGTGCCAGCAGCCAAGGAGCGGGCCTCTCCTACAATGAGCAGTTCTTC.

The chain combines TRBV27 with TRBJ2-1, with 15 bases aligning to TRBD2. The CDR3 totals 16 residues. Germline V gene data show CDR1 as MNHEY and CDR2 as SMNVEV (reference sequence). V lost 7 bases, J lost 6 bases, and 7 bases stayed unmatched. Here the CDR3 reads CASTGLAGGRLNEQFF. CDR3 nucleotides: TGTGCCAGCACCGGACTAGCGGGAGGGCGGCTCAATGAGCAGTTCTTC.

This clone was picked up a small number of times. The chain joins TRBV7-2 to TRBJ2-1; 10 positions match TRBD2. The CDR3 runs to 15 residues. J lost 7 bases, V lost 1 base, and 4 bases had no gene match. Germline values: CDR1 SGHTA, CDR2 FQGNSA. CDR3 loop: CASSLVSGGSNEQFF. The CDR3 region has the DNA TGTGCCAGCAGCTTAGTTAGCGGGGGGAGTAATGAGCAGTTCTTC.

The chain uses TRBV7-9 and TRBJ2-7; 7 bases agree with TRBD1. Per germline, CDR1 SEHNR and CDR2 FQNEAQ (reference sequence). The CDR3 has 14 residues. Trimming removed 1 base from V and 5 bases from J; junction bases left unmatched: 5. The CDR3 reads CASSLGGQPDEQYF. Here the CDR3 DNA reads TGTGCCAGCAGCTTAGGGGGACAGCCAGACGAGCAGTACTTC.

The chain is built from TRBV4-3 and TRBJ1-3; D not resolved. CDR1 LGHNA and CDR2 YSLEER come from the germline V gene. V was pared by 5 bases and J by 5 bases, with 16 bases between. This CDR3 spans 15 amino acids. CDR3 in amino acids: CASSEFIYLRNTIYF. The CDR3 coding sequence is TGCGCCAGCAGCGAGTTTATTTATCTTCGAAACACCATATATTTT.

The chain combines TRBV5-8 with TRBJ1-2; 12 bases agree with TRBD1. This CDR3 spans 15 amino acids. Germline V CDR1 and CDR2: SGHTS, YDEGEE. The J segment lost 8 bases and the V segment lost 0 bases, leaving 5 bases of the junction unmatched. The CDR3 DNA is TGTGCCAGCAGCTTGGCCGGGACAGGGGGCTGGGGCTACACCTTC. Its translation is CASSLAGTGGWGYTF.

This clone occurred a few times. The genes are TRBV15 and TRBJ1-3; D is possibly TRBD1 (6 bases). The CDR3 extends over 14 amino acids. CDR1 LNHNV and CDR2 YYDKDF come from the germline V gene (reference sequence). Trimming left V 5 bases short and J 1 base short, with 9 bases between. The CDR3 here is CATSPGVSGNTIYF. The CDR3, as DNA: TGTGCCACCAGCCCAGGGGTTTCTGGAAACACCATATATTTT. The entire variable domain, with the rest obtained from reference TRBV15 and TRBJ1-3, is as follows: DAMVIQNPRYQVTQFGKPVTLSCSQTLNHNVMYWYQQKSSQAPKLLFHYYDKDFNNEADTPDNFQSRRPNTSFCFLDIRSPGLGDTAMYLCATSPGVSGNTIYFGEGSWLTVV.

The V call is TRBV20-1, the J call TRBJ2-3; D is perhaps TRBD2 (6 bases). The length of the CDR3 is 11 residues. The V end was cut by 5 bases, the J end by 6 bases, with 9 bases between. The germline V gene has CDR1 DFQATT and CDR2 SNEGSKA (reference sequence). Here the CDR3 reads CSALRGDTQYF. The CDR3 DNA reads TGCAGTGCTCTCCGGGGGGATACGCAGTATTTT.

J is TRBJ2-7 and V is TRBV7-8; 10 positions match TRBD2. With V trimmed by 1 base and J by 5 bases, 5 bases remained unmatched. The germline gives CDR1 SGHVS, CDR2 FQNEAQ. The CDR3 extends over 15 amino acids. The CDR3: CASSLELAGAHEQYF. As DNA, the CDR3 is TGTGCCAGCAGCTTAGAGCTAGCGGGAGCACACGAGCAGTACTTC.

V gene TRBV9 combines with J gene TRBJ2-7, with 13 bases lining up with TRBD2. The CDR3 runs 15 residues. Trimming at V came to 3 bases and at J to 1 base, leaving 1 base not matched to a gene. CDR1 is SGDLS, CDR2 YYNGEE, per germline. CDR3 residues: CASSAGLAGSYEQYF. The CDR3 DNA sequence: TGTGCCAGCAGCGCGGGACTAGCGGGATCCTACGAGCAGTACTTC.

The sample holds a few counts of this clone. The genes are TRBV7-9 and TRBJ1-5; 10 positions match TRBD1. Germline trimming cut 4 bases from V and 5 bases from J; bases unmatched to any gene: 5. Germline-derived CDR1 and CDR2 are SEHNR and FQNEAQ (reference sequence). This CDR3 region has 15 residues. Here the CDR3 DNA reads TGTGCCAGCAGCTCGTCCGGGACAGGGGATCAGCCCCAGCATTTT. Translated, it gives CASSSSGTGDQPQHF.

The chain recombines TRBV27 with TRBJ1-5, with 8 bases lining up with TRBD1. This CDR3 spans 20 amino acids. The J segment lost 4 bases and the V segment lost 3 bases, leaving 20 bases of the junction unmatched. The germline V gene has CDR1 MNHEY and CDR2 SMNVEV (reference sequence). The CDR3: CASSFVGYRGQGVRNQPQHF. CDR3 DNA: TGTGCCAGCAGTTTTGTTGGGTATAGAGGACAGGGCGTAAGGAATCAGCCCCAGCATTTT.

The V call is TRBV5-4, the J call TRBJ2-3; 8 bases map to TRBD1. CDR3 length equals 15 residues. Germline-derived CDR1 and CDR2 are SGHNT and YYREEE (reference sequence). Trimming took 4 bases from V and 3 from J; bases not matched to a gene: 7. CDR3 in DNA: TGTGCCAGCAGCACCAGGACAGGGTCAACAGATACGCAGTATTTT. It encodes CASSTRTGSTDTQYF.

This clone occurred a few times. The chain couples TRBV7-3 to TRBJ2-2; D is ambiguous. Per germline, CDR1 SGHTA and CDR2 FQGTGA. Trimming removed 2 bases at V and 3 bases at J, with 4 bases between. The length of the CDR3 is 13 residues. CDR3 region: CASSLRDTGELFF. The CDR3 DNA sequence: TGTGCCAGCAGCTTACGAGACACCGGGGAGCTGTTTTTT.